This T cell receptor beta chain originates from a study of blood T cell repertoires in COVID-19. About the research overall: Samples of COVID-19 (acute and convalescent) were obtained from the United States, Italy and Spain. T cells, B-cell-depleted T cells, or PBMCs provided the cDNA or gDNA that served as material.

The CDR3 has 14 amino acids. The J segment lost 8 bases and the V segment lost 2 bases, leaving 5 bases of the junction unmatched. Germline CDR1 and CDR2: MNHEY and SVGEGT. Authors' data handling: Amplifying reference gene primers gave estimates of nucleated cell counts. Assay used: immunoSEQ multiplex PCR; TCRdb lists only in-frame clones, some missing. That table is the source of V, J and clone size, and D and trimming were worked out from the DNA. This sample has some 250,000 clones, with approximately 90% found just once. Sequences were obtained from peripheral blood. The source of this sequence is a woman aged 40 to 50 who had recovered from COVID-19. This rearrangement joins TRBV6-2 or TRBV6-3 to TRBJ2-1; the match to TRBD2 covers 8 bases. This CDR3 reads CASSYGREADEQFF. The CDR3 DNA sequence: TGTGCCAGCAGTTACGGGCGGGAGGCGGATGAGCAGTTCTTC.